This T cell receptor beta chain stems from a study of regulatory T cells in long-lasting Graves disease (dated by TCRdb to the early 2020s). In terms of the full investigation: Persistent Graves' disease meant more than 5 years of antithyroid drug treatment with TSH receptor autoantibodies that stayed positive. This study used TCR sequencing and RNA sequencing of peripheral blood to compare persistent Graves' disease patients against newly diagnosed Graves' disease patients. A total of some 35 samples underwent TCR sequencing, from about 13 patients with persistent Graves' disease and roughly 20 patients with newly diagnosed Graves' disease. The study was conducted in China and was registered as a clinical trial. Persistent Graves' disease patients in the clinical cohort had taken antithyroid drugs for roughly ten years on average.

Receptors were amplified or captured by multiplex PCR. For sequencing, an Illumina HiSeq 4000 was employed. CDR3 regions were amplified by Arm-PCR with iRepertoire HTBI primers to construct TCR beta libraries. PCR products were gel purified before sequencing. Turning to the authors' computational methods: Gene usage analysis of CDR3 amino acid clonotypes relied on the 55 to 80 TRBV and fewer than 15 TRBJ segments identified across samples. COPE and FqMerger were used to merge filtered high-quality paired reads into contigs. BLAST was used to align contigs to IMGT TRBV, TRBD and TRBJ reference genes, with CDR3 defined following IMGT. Highly expanded clones were defined as clonotypes with a frequency above 0.1%. Shannon entropy served as the measure of repertoire diversity, while the Gini coefficient captured V-J evenness. A clonotype was considered public if more than one individual shared it. The public sequencing data were trimmed at Q25 with fastp and processed into clonotypes with MiXCR by TCRdb, which kept only in-frame beta chains. Duplicate CDR3 protein sequences are folded into a single record with the most common DNA and genes. The V and J calls follow TCRdb's processing rather than the paper's. The table for this sample lists some 420,000 distinct CDR3 sequences; 20% to 25% of them were counted only once. Of the sample, around 12% falls within the top ten clones.

The label giving this sample's time point can be read as: persistent/refractory GD, antithyroid drugs over 5 years with positive TRAb. For both TCR sequencing and RNA sequencing, RNA was extracted from PBMCs using TRIzol. The diagnosis of Graves' disease was made according to American Thyroid Association guidelines. Patients for the study were recruited at an endocrinology department in Xi'an, China. Each patient gave about 10 milliliters of peripheral blood, collected in an EDTA anticoagulant tube. PBMCs were isolated by Ficoll Paque Plus density gradient separation without further T cell sorting. An Agilent 2100 Bioanalyzer and agarose gel were used to assess RNA quality, and a NanoDrop 2000 was used to measure RNA concentration. About this clonotype itself: Its target antigen remains unknown. Base qualities are not provided; no much larger clone lies one nucleotide away.

CDR1 and CDR2 are read off the germline V gene as ENHRY and SYGVKD. Here V drops 3 bases and J drops 1 base, and the junction holds 2 bases not matched to any gene. Its CDR3 holds 14 amino acids, cysteine through phenylalanine. The retained sequence is limited to the CDR3, 42 bases, with the frame set at the first base. The paper as a whole reports these results and caveats: Sequencing and analysis were limited to the TCR beta chain. The small sample size was acknowledged by the authors as a limitation that may reduce accuracy. Persistent Graves' disease patients showed lower TCR Shannon entropy and fewer highly expanded clones than newly diagnosed patients, suggesting clonal expansion. TRBV28, TRBJ1-2 and TRBJ2-5 were preferentially used in persistent disease, while TRBV20-1 and TRBJ2-1 were favored in newly diagnosed disease. Peripheral blood alone was examined, since thyroid tissue, which constituted the primary lesion, could not be accessed. Persistent patients shared more public clonotypes among themselves (fewer than 3,000) than newly diagnosed patients did (roughly 910).

Sequenced material: peripheral blood mononuclear cells (PBMCs), taken when the disease was refractory, from a patient treated with antithyroid drugs. The sequence links TRBV10-3 to TRBJ2-7, and 8 junctional nucleotides match TRBD1. The clonotype comes from a female donor with Graves disease. The DNA is TGTGCCATCAGTGACAGGACAGGGTCCTACGAGCAGTACTTC. Translated, it reads CAISDRTGSYEQYF.